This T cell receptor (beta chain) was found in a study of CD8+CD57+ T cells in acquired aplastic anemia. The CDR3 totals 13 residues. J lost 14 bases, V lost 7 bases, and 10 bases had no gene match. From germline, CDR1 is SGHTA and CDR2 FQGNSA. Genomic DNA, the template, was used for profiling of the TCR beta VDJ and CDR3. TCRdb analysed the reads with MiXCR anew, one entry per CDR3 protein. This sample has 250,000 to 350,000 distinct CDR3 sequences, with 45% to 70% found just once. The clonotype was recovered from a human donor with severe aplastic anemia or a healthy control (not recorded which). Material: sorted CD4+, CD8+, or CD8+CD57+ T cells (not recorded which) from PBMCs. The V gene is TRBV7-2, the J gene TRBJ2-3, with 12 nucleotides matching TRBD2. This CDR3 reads CASIPLAGGPLYF. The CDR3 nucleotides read TGTGCCAGCATCCCCCTAGCGGGGGGGCCATTGTATTTT.